This TCR beta chain was recovered during a study of blood T cell repertoires in COVID-19. In the authors' workflow: Scientists estimated how many nucleated cells there were by amplifying reference gene primers. Clones were sequenced by immunoSEQ multiplex PCR, and TCRdb holds only the in-frame ones, with some missing. The V and J calls and clone size come from that table; D and trimming were worked out from the DNA. This table holds hundreds of thousands of clones, 85% to 90% found once. CDR1 and CDR2 (germline): SGHNT, YYREEE (reference sequence). V was clipped by 2 bases and J by 1 base; unmatched bases: 2. This CDR3 region has 14 residues.

V gene TRBV5-4 combines with J gene TRBJ1-1, with TRBD1 matching 7 bases. This receptor was identified in a man aged 18 to 29 who had recovered from COVID-19. Source material: PBMCs or T cells enriched from blood (not recorded which). Here the CDR3 DNA reads TGTGCCAGCAGCTTACAGGGGTGGAACACTGAAGCTTTCTTT. The encoded protein is CASSLQGWNTEAFF.